These 20 T cell receptor beta chains were all obtained from the same sample, sequenced in a study of blood T cells in healthy people across ages. A second PCR of about 7 to 11 cycles used a sample-barcoded 5' primer and a J-beta primer mix. TCRdb passed the 5' RACE reads through MiXCR, listing each CDR3 protein once. The sample holds about 640,000 distinct CDR3 sequences, under 65% seen once. The sample taken for sequencing was blood. These receptors were collected from a man aged 60 to 69 in good health.

The genes are TRBV6-4 and TRBJ2-7, with 14 bases fitting TRBD2. The CDR3 contains 15 residues. The trim removed 8 bases at V and 4 bases at J, leaving 7 bases unmatched. The germline CDR1 and CDR2 sequences are MRHNA and SNTAGT. The CDR3 DNA reads TGTGCCAGCTTACCAGGGACTAGCGGGGGTTACGAGCAGTACTTC. Translating gives CASLPGTSGGYEQYF.

V usage is TRBV7-6 and J usage is TRBJ2-3; 10 bases line up with TRBD2. This CDR3 is 16 amino acids long. J was trimmed by 3 bases and V by 6 bases; bases with no gene match: 9. Looked up from germline, CDR1 is SGHVS and CDR2 is FNYEAQ. CDR3: CASSRPLAGTTDTQYF. CDR3 nucleotides: TGTGCCAGCAGTCGCCCACTAGCGGGGACGACAGATACGCAGTATTTT.

The chain has TRBV6-1 and TRBJ2-5; 9 bases agree with TRBD2. The trim removed 6 bases at V and 4 bases at J, leaving 3 bases unmatched. The CDR3 is 13 amino acids. Germline CDR1 MNHNS, CDR2 SASEGT. For the CDR3, the DNA is TGTGCCAGCAGATATAGCGGGGGAGAGACCCAGTACTTC. It yields the protein CASRYSGGETQYF.

The chain is built from TRBV12-5 and TRBJ2-1, with a weak D call TRBD2 (5 bases). The CDR3 runs to 14 residues. Trimming removed 6 bases at V and 7 bases at J, with 16 bases between. Per the germline V gene, CDR1 is LGHNT and CDR2 is FRNRAP. CDR3 in amino acids: CASGLTGVRNEQFF. In DNA, the CDR3 is TGTGCTAGTGGCTTGACCGGGGTACGGAATGAGCAGTTCTTC. The full variable domain, rest sourced from reference TRBV12-5 and TRBJ2-1, is DARVTQTPRHKVTEMGQEVTMRCQPILGHNTVFWYRQTMMQGLELLAYFRNRAPLDDSGMPKDRFSAEMPDATLATLKIQPSEPRDSAVYFCASGLTGVRNEQFFGPGTRLTVL.

This chain connects TRBV7-9 to TRBJ2-5, with 13 bases lining up with TRBD2. Germline V CDR1 and CDR2: SEHNR, FQNEAQ (reference sequence). The ends lost 3 bases at V and 4 bases at J; junction bases unmatched: 8. CDR3 size: 17 residues. The CDR3 DNA follows: TGTGCCAGCAGCTTGGGACTAGCGGGGCGGCAGGGAGAGACCCAGTACTTC. Translated: CASSLGLAGRQGETQYF.

This clonotype was recorded a few times. The chain joins TRBV29-1 to TRBJ2-3; 12 bases are a match to TRBD2. The CDR3 loop spans 17 amino acids. After removal of 2 bases from V and 4 bases from J, the junction contained 10 bases not matched to a gene. Germline assignment: CDR1 SQVTM and CDR2 ANQGSEA. The CDR3 nucleotides are TGCAGCGTTGAACTCGGACTAGCGGGGACACAGGCAGATACGCAGTATTTT. This gives the protein CSVELGLAGTQADTQYF.

The J gene is TRBJ2-5, the V gene TRBV6-2 or TRBV6-3, with D unclear. This CDR3 comprises 13 residues. Trimming pared 6 bases from V and 4 bases from J, leaving 12 bases between. Germline assignment: CDR1 MNHEY and CDR2 SVGEGT. The DNA for the CDR3 is TGTGCCAGCAGCAGACTGTGGGGAGAGACCCAGTACTTC. Translated, it gives CASSRLWGETQYF.

The V call is TRBV7-2, the J call TRBJ1-2; D is unclear. V was cut by 3 bases and J by 4 bases, with 12 bases left in between. This CDR3 region has 14 residues. Germline V gene data show CDR1 as SGHTA and CDR2 as FQGNSA. The CDR3 sequence: CASSFYRISYGYTF. As DNA, the CDR3 is TGTGCCAGCAGCTTTTATCGGATCTCCTATGGCTACACCTTC.

This clonotype was observed once. The chain joins TRBV5-1 to TRBJ1-4; TRBD1 aligns across 7 bases. V was clipped by 4 bases and J by 0 bases; unmatched bases: 6. From germline, CDR1 is SGHRS and CDR2 YFSETQ. The CDR3 is 16 residues long. Here the CDR3 reads CASSARQGATNEKLFF. CDR3 sequence (DNA): TGCGCCAGCAGCGCCCGCCAGGGGGCAACTAATGAAAAACTGTTTTTT.

This clonotype was recorded only once. The chain uses TRBV6-5 and TRBJ2-7; TRBD2 matches 8 bases. Per the germline V gene, CDR1 is MNHEY and CDR2 is SVGAGI. V dropped 0 bases and J dropped 0; count of bases not matched to a gene: 1. CDR3 length: 15 residues. Here the CDR3 DNA reads TGTGCCAGCAGTTACTCGAGCGGGAGCTCCTACGAGCAGTACTTC. As protein: CASSYSSGSSYEQYF.

This clonotype is a singleton in its sample. The V and J genes are TRBV5-4 and TRBJ2-1; D is tentatively TRBD1 or TRBD2 (5 bases each). V was clipped by 4 bases and J by 2 bases, with 16 bases between them. CDR3 length: 16 amino acids. Germline V lookup: CDR1 SGHNT, CDR2 YYREEE (reference sequence). Here the CDR3 reads CASSPEGPTPYNEQFF. CDR3 in DNA: TGTGCCAGCAGCCCCGAGGGGCCTACCCCCTACAATGAGCAGTTCTTC.

This chain links TRBV27 with TRBJ1-1; D ambiguous. CDR3 length: 15 residues. The V end lost 0 bases, the J end lost 0 bases, and 8 bases lay between the germline ends. Germline lookup yields CDR1 MNHEY and CDR2 SMNVEV (reference sequence). CDR3 in DNA: TGTGCCAGCAGTTTATCCCAGATCATGAACACTGAAGCTTTCTTT. Its protein product is CASSLSQIMNTEAFF.

This rearrangement joins TRBV27 to TRBJ1-2; D ambiguous. Germline CDR1 is MNHEY and CDR2 is SMNVEV (reference sequence). Deletions cut 4 bases from V and 1 base from J, with 10 bases between. CDR3 size: 14 residues. The CDR3 protein is CASSYKSVNYGYTF. The CDR3 coding sequence is TGTGCCAGCAGTTATAAATCGGTTAACTATGGCTACACCTTC.

This sequence joins TRBV5-1 and TRBJ2-1; 13 positions match TRBD2. Germline CDR1 and CDR2: SGHRS and YFSETQ. The CDR3 loop spans 16 amino acids. V lost 4 bases and J lost 9; bases outside the gene matches: 10. The DNA of the CDR3 is TGCGCCAGCAGCCGTACGACTAGCGGGGGGCGGAGTGAGCAGTTCTTC. Its protein product is CASSRTTSGGRSEQFF. The entire variable domain, with the rest obtained from reference TRBV5-1 and TRBJ2-1, is as follows: KAGVTQTPRYLIKTRGQQVTLSCSPISGHRSVSWYQQTPGQGLQFLFEYFSETQRNKGNFPGRFSGRQFSNSRSEMNVSTLELGDSALYLCASSRTTSGGRSEQFFGPGTRLTVL.

The count of this clonotype is one. The chain joins TRBV6-1 to TRBJ2-5; a possible D gene is TRBD1 (6 bases). Deletions cut 5 bases from V and 1 base from J, with 17 bases between. CDR1 is MNHNS, CDR2 SASEGT, per germline. The CDR3 covers 16 residues. CDR3 region: CASSKNWGRGQETQYF. The CDR3 nucleotides are TGTGCCAGCAGTAAAAACTGGGGGCGAGGCCAAGAGACCCAGTACTTC.

The chain uses TRBV6-4 and TRBJ1-2, with D unresolved. V was pared by 0 bases and J by 13 bases, with 6 bases between. Germline V gene sequence: CDR1 MRHNA, CDR2 SNTAGT. This CDR3 spans 10 amino acids. The CDR3 region is CASSDSGSTF. The CDR3 DNA sequence: TGTGCCAGCAGTGACTCGGGAAGCACCTTC.

The CDR3 spells CSAHRGSGDTQYF. DNA of the CDR3: TGCAGCGCCCATAGGGGTAGCGGGGATACGCAGTATTTT. The J gene is TRBJ2-3, the V gene TRBV29-1, with TRBD2 matching over 7 bases. With V trimmed by 7 bases and J by 6 bases, 10 bases remained unmatched. CDR3 length: 13 residues. Germline V lookup: CDR1 SQVTM, CDR2 ANQGSEA.

The chain uses TRBV20-1 and TRBJ2-5; 7 bases are shared with TRBD1. This CDR3 spans 15 amino acids. In germline, CDR1 is DFQATT, CDR2 SNEGSKA (reference sequence). The V and J ends lost 5 bases and 5 bases, in that order; junction bases with no gene match: 14. CDR3 sequence reads: CSAGPGSGGLETQYF. The CDR3 region has the DNA TGCAGTGCTGGCCCCGGGTCAGGGGGTTTGGAGACCCAGTACTTC.

This clonotype has only a few counts. The chain couples TRBV4-1 to TRBJ1-5; no reliable D call. Deletions cut 4 bases from V and 1 base from J, with 11 bases between. The CDR3 is made up of 15 amino acids. Germline CDR1 is MGHRA and CDR2 is YSYEKL. CDR3 DNA sequence: TGCGCCAGCAGCCCCCAGGAAGGGAGCAATCAGCCCCAGCATTTT. This encodes CASSPQEGSNQPQHF.

The chain combines TRBV28 with TRBJ2-1; D assignment may be TRBD1 or TRBD2 (7 bases each). This CDR3 has 15 amino acids. V lost 8 bases and J 5 bases, leaving 19 bases between the germline ends. Germline-derived CDR1 and CDR2 are MDHEN and SYDVKM. CDR3 sequence reads: CASSQGGAGNNEQFF. As DNA, the CDR3 is TGTGCCAGCTCCCAGGGGGGGGCCGGGAACAATGAGCAGTTCTTC. Supplemented by reference TRBV28 and TRBJ2-1, the full variable domain reads DVKVTQSSRYLVKRTGEKVFLECVQDMDHENMFWYRQDPGLGLRLIYFSYDVKMKEKGDIPEGYSVSREKKERFSLILESASTNQTSMYLCASSQGGAGNNEQFFGPGTRLTVL.